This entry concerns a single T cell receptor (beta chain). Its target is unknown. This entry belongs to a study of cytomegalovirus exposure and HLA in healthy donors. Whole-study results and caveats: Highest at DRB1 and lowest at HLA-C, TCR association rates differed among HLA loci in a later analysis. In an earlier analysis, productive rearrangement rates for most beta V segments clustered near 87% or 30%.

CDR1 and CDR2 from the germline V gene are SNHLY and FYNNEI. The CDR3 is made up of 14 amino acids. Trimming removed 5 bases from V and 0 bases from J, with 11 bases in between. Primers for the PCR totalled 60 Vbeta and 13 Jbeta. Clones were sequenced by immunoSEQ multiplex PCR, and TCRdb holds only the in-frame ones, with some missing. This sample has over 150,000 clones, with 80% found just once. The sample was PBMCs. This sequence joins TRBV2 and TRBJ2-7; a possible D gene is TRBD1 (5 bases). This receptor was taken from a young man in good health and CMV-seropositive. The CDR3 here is CASSPRVASYEQYF. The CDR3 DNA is TGTGCCAGCAGTCCCAGGGTAGCCTCCTACGAGCAGTACTTC. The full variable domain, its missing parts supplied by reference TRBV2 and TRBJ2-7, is EPEVTQTPSHQVTQMGQEVILRCVPISNHLYFYWYRQILGQKVEFLVSFYNNEISEKSEIFDDQFSVERPDGSNFTLKIRSTKLEDSAMYFCASSPRVASYEQYFGPGTRLTVT.